The 24 T cell receptor beta chains below were found in one sample sequenced in a study of prognosis after radiotherapy for stage I lung cancer. Genomic DNA provided the template from which TCR beta CDR3 was amplified by two-round multiplex PCR. Individual primers that were specific to each TRBV and TRBJ gene served in first-round PCR. TCRdb reanalysed the multiplex PCR reads using MiXCR and keeps one entry per CDR3 protein. The table includes 45,000 to 70,000 distinct CDR3 sequences, about 25% detected once. Sequenced here: PBMCs, sampled before or after stereotactic body radiation therapy (not recorded which). These receptors came from a donor over 45 with non-small cell lung cancer.

This clonotype was counted at least ten times. J is TRBJ1-1 and V is TRBV11-2, with D unresolved. V lost 5 bases, J lost 3 bases, and 13 bases lay in between. The germline CDR1 and CDR2 sequences are SGHAT and FQNNGV. The CDR3 consists of 14 residues. The CDR3: CASSPAGGYTEAFF. For the CDR3, the DNA is TGTGCCAGCAGCCCAGCAGGCGGTTACACTGAAGCTTTCTTT.

This clonotype appeared many times. In DNA, the CDR3 is TGTGCCTCTCTTCAGGAAGAGAAAGAAAAACTGTTTTTT. Its protein product is CASLQEEKEKLFF. This rearrangement joins TRBV30 to TRBJ1-4; no definite D call. Trimming took 7 bases from V and 8 from J, leaving 17 bases between them. The V gene's germline CDR1 is GTSNPN and CDR2 SVGIG (reference sequence). The CDR3 consists of 13 residues.

With regard to this clonotype: Being one base from a much bigger clone, this may be a read error. The chain has TRBV6-5 and TRBJ1-1; possible D gene TRBD1, 5 bases. The germline V gene has CDR1 MNHEY and CDR2 SVGAGI. This CDR3 is 14 amino acids long. The CDR3 bases are TGTGCCAGCAGTTACTCGATGGCGGGACCTGAAGCTATCTTT. Protein: CASSYSMAGPEAIF.

Only one count was recorded for this clonotype. Because the CDR3 is missing its conserved closing phenylalanine or tryptophan, this is likely a read error. The chain recombines TRBV28 with TRBJ2-7; no definite D call. CDR3 length: 12 residues. The germline V gene encodes CDR1 MDHEN and CDR2 SYDVKM. In DNA, the CDR3 is TGTGCAAGCAGTTCCGCCCTCTACGAGCAGTACCTC. Protein product: CASSSALYEQYL.

A remark on this clonotype: This may stem from a read error, because a much larger clone lies one nucleotide away. The rearrangement links TRBV15 to TRBJ1-1; D is unresolved. The CDR3 length is 13 residues. Trimming cost V 7 bases and J 2 bases, with 11 bases left between them. Germline V gene lookup returns CDR1 LNHNV and CDR2 YYDKDF (reference sequence). CDR3 DNA: TGTGCCACCACTCATATGGGAAACACTGAAGCTTTCTTT. This gives the protein CATTHMGNTEAFF.

This clonotype came up many times. The chain joins TRBV20-1 to TRBJ1-6, with 8 bases matching TRBD1. The CDR3 length is 16 residues. Germline V CDR1 and CDR2: DFQATT, SNEGSKA (reference sequence). V lost 6 bases and J lost 0; bases outside the gene matches: 7. The CDR3 DNA follows: TGCAGTGCCCCTACCGGACAGGGCTCCTATAATTCACCCCTCCACTTT. It yields the protein CSAPTGQGSYNSPLHF.

The V gene is TRBV12-3 or TRBV12-4, the J gene TRBJ2-7, with D perhaps assigned TRBD1 or TRBD2 (6 bases each). This CDR3 is 15 amino acids long. The V and J ends lost 3 bases and 4 bases respectively, with 16 bases between them. CDR3 protein: CASSLSVGAGYEQYF. The CDR3 DNA sequence: TGTGCCAGCAGTTTGAGCGTGGGGGCGGGGTACGAGCAGTACTTC.

This clonotype was picked up many times. The chain combines TRBV6-1 with TRBJ2-5, with a weak D call TRBD2 (6 bases). Germline V gene sequence: CDR1 MNHNS, CDR2 SASEGT. The V and J ends lost 8 bases and 4 bases respectively, with 14 bases between them. The CDR3 length is 13 residues. For the CDR3, the DNA is TGTGCCAGCGGGAGGACGGAGGGAGAGACCCAGTACTTC. Translation gives CASGRTEGETQYF.

The V gene is TRBV6-5, the J gene TRBJ1-6, with D perhaps matching TRBD1 (5 bases). The CDR3 is 17 residues long. Germline V gene lookup returns CDR1 MNHEY and CDR2 SVGAGI. Trimming shortened V by 0 bases and J by 9 bases, and 18 bases separated the two germline ends. The CDR3 region is CASSYSRGKGSCSPLHF. As DNA, the CDR3 is TGTGCCAGCAGTTACTCGCGGGGGAAGGGATCTTGTTCACCCCTCCACTTT.

The chain joins TRBV27 to TRBJ2-1; no definite D call. Germline V lookup: CDR1 MNHEY, CDR2 SMNVEV (reference sequence). V lost 2 bases to trimming and J lost 5 bases, with 7 bases between them. The CDR3 is made up of 13 amino acids. In nucleotides, the CDR3 is TGTGCCAGCAGTTTAGGTCAAGACAATGAGCAGTTCTTC. It yields the protein CASSLGQDNEQFF.

This clonotype was counted only a few times. It may be a read error: a sequence one base away is much more abundant. The V call is TRBV20-1, the J call TRBJ1-1; no reliable D call. CDR1 DFQATT and CDR2 SNEGSKA come from the germline V gene (reference sequence). Trimming left V 3 bases short and J 5 bases short, with 19 bases between. This CDR3 has 15 residues. In nucleotides, the CDR3 is TGCAGTGCTAGGGCGGAAGGATGGGGAAGGACTGAAGCTTTCTTT. Protein product: CSARAEGWGRTEAFF.

The table lists this clonotype with many counts. The rearrangement uses TRBV20-1 and TRBJ1-2, with D perhaps TRBD1 (6 bases). The CDR3 has 15 amino acids. V was pared by 0 bases and J by 5 bases, with 16 bases between. Germline CDR1 DFQATT, CDR2 SNEGSKA (reference sequence). The CDR3 protein is CSAREQGWGPYGYTF. The CDR3 DNA reads as TGCAGTGCTAGAGAACAGGGTTGGGGCCCTTATGGCTACACCTTC.

This clonotype was detected ten times or more. The rearrangement links TRBV15 to TRBJ2-1, with 8 bases matching TRBD2. Germline V gene lookup returns CDR1 LNHNV and CDR2 YYDKDF (reference sequence). V dropped 1 base and J dropped 3; count of bases not matched to a gene: 17. CDR3 length: 20 amino acids. CDR3 sequence reads: CATSRVGLTRAGVFYNEQFF. CDR3 sequence (DNA): TGTGCCACCAGCAGAGTGGGACTGACGAGAGCGGGGGTTTTCTACAATGAGCAGTTCTTC.

In regard to this clonotype: A much larger clone sits a single nucleotide away, making a read error possible. The chain couples TRBV2 to TRBJ1-5, with D hard to call. Germline V gene lookup returns CDR1 SNHLY and CDR2 FYNNEI. The CDR3 totals 16 residues. The CDR3 region is CTSSQSLGQFNQPQHF. The DNA of the CDR3 is TGTACCAGCAGTCAATCCCTTGGTCAGTTCAATCAGCCCCAGCATTTT.

This clonotype came up many times. J is TRBJ1-1 and V is TRBV20-1; D not certain. CDR1 is DFQATT and CDR2 is SNEGSKA in the germline V gene (reference sequence). Trimming left V 7 bases short and J 1 base short, with 10 bases between. The CDR3 contains 12 residues. The CDR3: CSVTSGNTEAFF. CDR3 coding DNA: TGCAGTGTCACCTCTGGGAACACTGAAGCTTTCTTT.

The chain uses TRBV6-9 and TRBJ1-2, with D hard to call. The CDR3 consists of 13 residues. V was cut by 3 bases and J by 9 bases, with 14 bases left in between. The germline CDR1 and CDR2 sequences are MNHGY and SVAAGI. CDR3 sequence reads: CASSYSGRCCYTF. The CDR3 DNA reads TGTGCCAGCAGTTACTCTGGCAGGTGTTGCTACACCTTC.

Regarding this clonotype: A far larger clone is one nucleotide away, so this likely arose from a read error. The V call is TRBV6-4, the J call TRBJ1-5, with D unresolved. This CDR3 comprises 12 residues. CDR1 and CDR2 (germline): MRHNA, SNTAGT. This CDR3 reads CACSPTVQPQHF. For the CDR3, the DNA is TGTGCCTGCAGCCCTACCGTGCAGCCCCAGCATTTT.

Regarding this clonotype: This likely reflects a read error, since a far larger clone is one base away. The chain carries TRBV6-5 and TRBJ1-1; 7 bases match TRBD1. Germline V gene sequence: CDR1 MNHEY, CDR2 SVGAGI. The CDR3 sequence is 15 residues long. CDR3 region: CASSPSGQPNTEALF. CDR3 DNA sequence: TGTGCCAGCAGTCCATCGGGACAGCCGAACACTGAAGCTTTATTT.

Concerning this clonotype: A single base is all that separates this from a far larger clone, so a read error is likely. The chain couples TRBV6-1 to TRBJ2-1, with D unresolved. Germline V lookup: CDR1 MNHNS, CDR2 SASEGT. The CDR3 consists of 15 residues. The CDR3 loop reads CGSSPYSSSYNEQFF. CDR3 in DNA: TGTGGCAGCAGTCCCTACTCCAGCTCCTACAATGAGCAGTTCTTC.

The chain links TRBV18 to TRBJ2-1; TRBD1 or TRBD2 may be the D gene (5 bases each). V was clipped by 0 bases and J by 8 bases, with 14 bases between them. There are 15 residues in the CDR3. Germline loops: CDR1 KGHSH, CDR2 LQKENI. The CDR3 sequence: CASSPPGRVGYEQFF. CDR3 sequence (DNA): TGTGCCAGCTCACCACCGGGGCGGGTGGGCTATGAGCAGTTCTTC.

There are many counts of this clonotype. The chain joins TRBV11-2 to TRBJ2-1, with 12 bases lining up with TRBD2. CDR1 SGHAT and CDR2 FQNNGV come from the germline V gene. The CDR3 contains 17 residues. V lost 5 bases to trimming and J lost 10 bases; unmatched junction nucleotides: 15. The CDR3 spells CASSPNGGTSGSGEQFF. The DNA for the CDR3 is TGTGCCAGCAGCCCTAATGGCGGGACTAGCGGGTCTGGGGAGCAGTTCTTC.

This clonotype was recorded many times. The chain has TRBV6-1 and TRBJ1-2; D gene unclear. Germline CDR1 and CDR2: MNHNS and SASEGT. This CDR3 is 14 amino acids long. The V end lost 4 bases, the J end lost 8 bases, and 17 bases lay between the germline ends. As DNA, the CDR3 is TGTGCCAGCAGTGTGATGGGCCCCTCGGGCGGCTACACCTTC. This codes for CASSVMGPSGGYTF.

This clonotype was recorded a few times. The V gene is TRBV18, the J gene TRBJ1-1; a possible D gene is TRBD1 (6 bases). The CDR3 loop spans 14 amino acids. The V gene's germline CDR1 is KGHSH and CDR2 LQKENI. Trimming stripped 0 bases from V and 4 bases from J, with 9 bases between. The CDR3 reads CASSPPNRATEAFF. CDR3 nucleotide sequence: TGTGCCAGCTCACCACCGAACAGGGCCACTGAAGCTTTCTTT.

This clonotype occurred many times. The chain links TRBV27 to TRBJ2-3; 15 nucleotides match TRBD2. Germline V gene lookup returns CDR1 MNHEY and CDR2 SMNVEV (reference sequence). CDR3 length: 17 residues. The V segment lost 4 bases and the J segment 5 bases; nucleotides outside the gene matches: 7. The CDR3 spells CASSSGTSGGFVDTQYF. CDR3 DNA: TGTGCCAGCAGTTCCGGGACTAGCGGGGGGTTCGTAGATACGCAGTATTTT.